This entry describes one TCR beta chain. The antigen is not known. The table came from immunoSEQ multiplex PCR; TCRdb's copy has only in-frame clones and leaves some out. The table has 9,000 to 13,000 clones, roughly 71% seen once. This specimen belongs to a study of somatic mutations in cytotoxic T cells in rheumatoid arthritis. Study-wide results and limits: With some 69 patients examined, roughly 8 had a largest CD8+ clone exceeding 20% of CD8+ cells.

V lost 3 bases, J lost 0 bases, and 14 bases stayed unmatched. The germline CDR1 and CDR2 sequences are LNHDA and SQIVND (reference sequence). The CDR3 has 19 amino acids. The chain recombines TRBV19 with TRBJ1-5, with TRBD1 matching over 7 bases. The specimen sequenced was CD8+ T cells sorted from blood. The receptor's source is an adult with rheumatoid arthritis. CDR3 sequence (DNA): TGTGCCAGTAGTATTCCCATTGGGGACAGCCTTTATAGCAATCAGCCCCAGCATTTT. Its protein is CASSIPIGDSLYSNQPQHF.